The rows below give T cell receptor beta chains drawn from one sample of a study of vaccination and CD4 T cells after COVID-19. These TCRs' antigens remain unknown. TCRdb independently ran MiXCR on the PCR reads; one entry per CDR3 protein. The data show around 21,000 distinct CDR3 sequences, with around 55% seen just once and 9% held by the top ten. The specimen sequenced was CD4+ T cells from blood, cultured in vitro. The receptors stem from a human donor who had recovered from COVID-19. Each CDR3 is given with its conserved first and last residue. D genes are given only for firm matches. For some rows the clone size is stated as once, few or many, or as a class when expanded; others skip it.

TRBD1	.	TRBJ1-2	TRBV20-1	TGCAGTGCTAGAGAGGGACAGGGGTTAAACACCTTC	CSAREGQGLNTF
TRBD1	.	TRBJ2-7	TRBV27	TGTGCCAGCAGTTGGGGATCGTACAGGGGGCCCAACCACGAGCAGTACTTC	CASSWGSYRGPNHEQYF
.	.	TRBJ1-1	TRBV2	TGTGCCAGCGTGTTGAACACTGAAGCTTTCTTT	CASVLNTEAFF
.	.	TRBJ1-1	TRBV7-8	TGTGCCAGCAGAAAAGACCCGAGGGGGACTGAAGCTTTCTTT	CASRKDPRGTEAFF
TRBD1	.	TRBJ2-2	TRBV15	TGTGCCACCAGCAGAGATCAGGGGGCGTTGGCCGGGGAGCTGTTTTTT	CATSRDQGALAGELFF
.	.	TRBJ1-2	TRBV12-3/TRBV12-4	TGTGCCAGCAGTTTAAACGGTCGGGGGGCCTATGGCTACACCTTC	CASSLNGRGAYGYTF
.	.	TRBJ2-2	TRBV10-1	TGCGCCAGCAGTGCTCAGGGCACCGGGGAGCTGTTTTTT	CASSAQGTGELFF
TRBD2	few	TRBJ2-3	TRBV20-1	TGCAGTTCAGCCTCTAGCGGTAGCACAGATACGCAGTATTTT	CSSASSGSTDTQYF
.	few	TRBJ1-5	TRBV27	TGTGCCAGCACCCAGGGAAATGGTCAGCCCCAGCATTTT	CASTQGNGQPQHF
TRBD1	few	TRBJ1-2	TRBV6-2/TRBV6-3	TGTGCCAGCAGTTACGCCGTACAGGGGGTTAAGAACACCTTC	CASSYAVQGVKNTF
.	few	TRBJ1-3	TRBV7-2	TGTGCCAGCAGCTCCGGACAGACCGATAGGGACACCATATATTTT	CASSSGQTDRDTIYF
.	few	TRBJ1-6	TRBV20-1	TGCAGTGCTAGAGATCGTCGAGTGGGGAGAGGGAATTCACCCCTCCACTTT	CSARDRRVGRGNSPLHF
.	few	TRBJ1-6	TRBV27	TGTGCCAGCACCACGACTAGCTCCTATAATTCACCCCTCCACTTT	CASTTTSSYNSPLHF
.	.	TRBJ1-5	TRBV2	TGTGCCAGCAGCCCTACAGGGCTAAACAATCAGCCCCAGCATTTT	CASSPTGLNNQPQHF
TRBD1	few	TRBJ1-6	TRBV10-3	TGTGCCATCAGTGAGTCGAGGGACAGGGATTCGCCCCTCCACTTT	CAISESRDRDSPLHF
TRBD1	.	TRBJ2-7	TRBV20-1	TGCAGTGCTAGAGGTCTGGACAGGGATCACGAGCAGTACTTC	CSARGLDRDHEQYF
TRBD1	.	TRBJ2-5	TRBV15	TGTGCCACCAGCAGGGGGACAGGACCGGCTGGCAAGTTGAGAGAGACCCAGTACTTC	CATSRGTGPAGKLRETQYF
.	once	TRBJ2-5	TRBV4-1	TGCGCCAGCAGCCAAGGGCAGGGCGGTCTCATGGGGGAGACCCAGTACTTC	CASSQGQGGLMGETQYF
TRBD2	.	TRBJ2-7	TRBV2	TGTGCCAGCAGGACGGGACTAGCGGGATCCTACGAGCAGTACTTC	CASRTGLAGSYEQYF
.	.	TRBJ2-7	TRBV2	TGTGCCAGCAGCCAGGGCTCTTATTACGAGCAGTACTTC	CASSQGSYYEQYF